The rows below give T cell receptor beta chains drawn from one sample of a study of cytomegalovirus exposure and HLA in healthy donors. Generated by immunoSEQ multiplex PCR, the TCRdb table keeps only in-frame clones and is missing some. Of about 140,000 clones in the sample, about 72% were seen once. Sequencing was performed on PBMCs. These receptors were taken from a man aged 55 to 69 in good health and CMV-seronegative. CDR3s include the opening cysteine and the closing phenylalanine or tryptophan. Clone size, where shown, is once, few, many, or a class for clones that have expanded.

clone_size | v_call | cdr3_aa
NA | TRBV6-6 | CASSYSAGREQKGQFF
NA | TRBV6-1 | CASSGTDSGNTIYF
NA | TRBV10-3 | CAISESGGGSRETQYF
NA | TRBV20-1 | CSAPDEKLFF
NA | TRBV30 | CAWSAGNTDTQYF
NA | TRBV11-2 | CASSLRWGDRVTEQYF
NA | TRBV28 | CASSPFGQGAYEQYF
few | TRBV5-1 | CASETRQGTGELFF
NA | TRBV5-1 | CASRLGLAGGSYEQYF
NA | TRBV9 | CASSVATSGWGDEQFF
NA | TRBV12-5 | CASGPGTSGSETQYF
NA | TRBV19 | CASTKGTGGNTEAFF
NA | TRBV10-3 | CAISAGLADNNEQFF
few | TRBV5-1 | CASSLEGQGQETQYF
NA | TRBV6-6 | CASSYSLRSNEQFF
NA | TRBV10-3 | CAISEAQGLNYEQYF
NA | TRBV27 | CASSLRGGYGYTF
once | TRBV6-1 | CASSRTGAPETQYF
NA | TRBV5-5 | CASSLADTEAFF
NA | TRBV9 | CASSVGTFLNEKLFF
NA | TRBV9 | CASSVAGDPYTDTQYF
NA | TRBV18 | CASSPDSTSYEQYF
NA | TRBV27 | CASSDRDRVNYGYTF
once | TRBV5-1 | CASTPGLAYNEQFF
few | TRBV7-2 | CASSPSGSSYEQYF
NA | TRBV20-1 | CSANRGETQYF
few | TRBV11-1 | CASSLGLSSASSYNEQFF
NA | TRBV7-9 | CASSLGTSGEYNEQFF
NA | TRBV29-1 | CSVEGEVLTYNEQFF
NA | TRBV7-9 | CASSFGTANQPQHF
once | TRBV27 | CASERGGEQYF
NA | TRBV7-9 | CASSLAPSGYTF
NA | TRBV19 | CASSGQVGNTIYF
NA | TRBV30 | CAWTRKAGGLGDEQYF
NA | TRBV7-9 | CASSWGDRAFF